The 20 T cell receptor beta chains presented below share a single source sample, sequenced in a study of blood T cell repertoires in COVID-19. Using immunoSEQ multiplex PCR, the repertoire was profiled, and TCRdb retains in-frame clones only, with some absent. Among about 150,000 clones, about 85% were seen once, and the ten largest hold approximately 0.63%. The sample consisted of peripheral blood. Receptor source: a man between 60 and 75 years old with COVID-19, enrolled during active disease.

The J gene is TRBJ1-6, the V gene TRBV27, with a tentative D call TRBD1 (5 bases). The CDR3 is 13 amino acids. Germline CDR1 MNHEY, CDR2 SMNVEV (reference sequence). Trimming cost V 8 bases and J 7 bases, with 12 bases left between them. Here the CDR3 DNA reads TGTGCCAGCCGTTGGCAGGGAAATTCACCCCTCCACTTT. This encodes CASRWQGNSPLHF.

This clone has more than one count but fewer than ten. The chain joins TRBV7-9 to TRBJ2-3; 8 nucleotides agree with TRBD2. This CDR3 has 15 amino acids. The V segment lost 3 bases and the J segment 2 bases; nucleotides outside the gene matches: 4. Germline CDR1 and CDR2: SEHNR and FQNEAQ (reference sequence). In DNA, the CDR3 is TGTGCCAGCAGCTTTGGGACTAGTCTCACAGATACGCAGTATTTT. This encodes CASSFGTSLTDTQYF.

The V and J genes are TRBV14 and TRBJ1-1; TRBD1 aligns across 7 bases. The CDR3 covers 15 residues. Looked up from germline, CDR1 is SGHDN and CDR2 is FVKESK. The trim removed 4 bases at V and 0 bases at J, leaving 5 bases unmatched. CDR3 loop: CASSPRGRMNTEAFF. The CDR3 DNA is TGTGCCAGCAGCCCGAGGGGGCGAATGAACACTGAAGCTTTCTTT.

The CDR3 DNA is TGTGCCAGCAACGACGACACGTACGAGCAGTACTTC. Translation: CASNDDTYEQYF. The chain has TRBV28 and TRBJ2-7; D unclear. Germline lookup yields CDR1 MDHEN and CDR2 SYDVKM. The CDR3 spans 12 residues. With 7 bases removed from V and 4 bases from J, the gap between germline ends came to 11 bases.

This chain joins TRBV28 and TRBJ1-6; a possible D gene is TRBD1 (5 bases). CDR1 MDHEN and CDR2 SYDVKM come from the germline V gene. V was cut by 7 bases and J by 5 bases, with 30 bases left in between. The CDR3 has 20 residues. In DNA form, the CDR3 reads TGTGCCAGCAAGGTTAGGCTCAACCCTAGCGCAGGGAGGAATAATTCACCCCTCCACTTT. Its protein product is CASKVRLNPSAGRNNSPLHF.

V and J are TRBV28 and TRBJ1-1; no clear D gene. Looked up from germline, CDR1 is MDHEN and CDR2 is SYDVKM. Trimming took 4 bases from V and 0 from J, leaving 15 bases between them. CDR3 size: 16 residues. This CDR3 reads CASSYEPGSLNTEAFF. CDR3 DNA: TGTGCCAGCAGTTACGAACCGGGGTCCCTGAACACTGAAGCTTTCTTT.

The chain has TRBV2 and TRBJ1-2; 8 bases map to TRBD1. The CDR3 covers 15 residues. Losses at the gene ends were 5 bases for V and 2 bases for J; bases not matched to a gene: 7. CDR1 and CDR2 from the germline V gene are SNHLY and FYNNEI. CDR3 sequence: CASSQDRAANYGYTF. Written as DNA, the CDR3 is TGTGCCAGCAGTCAGGACAGGGCCGCGAACTATGGCTACACCTTC.

The chain uses TRBV24-1 and TRBJ1-1, with 7 bases that match TRBD1. Germline CDR1 reads KGHDR; CDR2 reads SFDVKD. The CDR3 contains 21 residues. The CDR3 nucleotides read TGTGGTCTCCACCAAGATAACTGCCGGTGTCGGGGACAGCCGGCGAACACTGAAGCTTTCTTT. Translated, it gives CGLHQDNCRCRGQPANTEAFF.

The V and J genes are TRBV4-1 and TRBJ2-5; 9 bases fit TRBD1. Germline loops: CDR1 MGHRA, CDR2 YSYEKL. The CDR3 contains 17 residues. V lost 4 bases to trimming and J lost 3 bases; unmatched junction nucleotides: 12. The CDR3 reads CASSPVFGGQGEETQYF. In nucleotides, the CDR3 is TGCGCCAGCAGCCCAGTCTTTGGGGGACAGGGCGAAGAGACCCAGTACTTC.

The J gene is TRBJ2-5, the V gene TRBV10-3; 7 bases fit TRBD1. V dropped 7 bases and J dropped 1; count of bases not matched to a gene: 3. CDR3 length: 13 residues. Germline V gives CDR1 ENHRY, CDR2 SYGVKD. The CDR3 DNA reads as TGTGCCATCAAAGGACAGGTCCAAGAGACCCAGTACTTC. Translating gives CAIKGQVQETQYF.

V and J are TRBV5-6 and TRBJ2-7; a possible D gene is TRBD2 (5 bases). V gave up 2 bases and J gave up 2 bases, with 14 bases separating them. Germline V gene lookup returns CDR1 SGHDT and CDR2 YYEEEE. This CDR3 contains 15 residues. The CDR3 bases are TGTGCCAGCAGCTTTTCCGGCAGGACTCCCTACGAGCAGTACTTC. Encoded protein: CASSFSGRTPYEQYF.

The chain is built from TRBV27 and TRBJ2-1; D might be TRBD1 (6 bases). Germline lookup yields CDR1 MNHEY and CDR2 SMNVEV (reference sequence). The CDR3 has 16 amino acids. Trimming took 3 bases from V and 5 from J, leaving 17 bases between them. The DNA of the CDR3 is TGTGCCAGCAGTTTTGTGCGGGCAGGGGATGACAATGAGCAGTTCTTC. This codes for CASSFVRAGDDNEQFF.

The V gene is TRBV5-1, the J gene TRBJ2-2, with TRBD2 matching 9 bases. This CDR3 is 15 amino acids long. CDR1 and CDR2 (germline): SGHRS, YFSETQ. V lost 4 bases and J lost 6; bases outside the gene matches: 7. CDR3 residues: CASSILGLASGELFF. The CDR3, as DNA: TGCGCCAGCAGCATACTGGGACTAGCATCCGGGGAGCTGTTTTTT.

V usage is TRBV7-2 and J usage is TRBJ2-2; a weak D match, TRBD2 (6 bases). Trimming pared 10 bases from V and 13 bases from J, leaving 25 bases between. Germline-derived CDR1 and CDR2 are SGHTA and FQGNSA. This CDR3 spans 14 amino acids. The CDR3 DNA follows: TGTGCCACCCAACCCCCGGGACTCCGAACAGCGCTGTTTTTT. Residues: CATQPPGLRTALFF.

The chain carries TRBV2 and TRBJ2-3; possible D gene TRBD1, 6 bases. The CDR3 covers 13 residues. Germline V gene lookup returns CDR1 SNHLY and CDR2 FYNNEI. V gave up 4 bases and J gave up 4 bases, with 9 bases separating them. CDR3 bases: TGTGCCAGCAGTGGCCAGGGGCCAGATACGCAGTATTTT. Residues: CASSGQGPDTQYF.

This clone was seen just once. J is TRBJ2-7 and V is TRBV4-3; 14 bases match TRBD2. This CDR3 is 18 amino acids long. The trim removed 2 bases at V and 2 bases at J, leaving 8 bases unmatched. The V gene's germline CDR1 is LGHNA and CDR2 YSLEER. The DNA for the CDR3 is TGCGCCAGCAGCCAACTGACTAGCGGGAGGGATAAAGCCTACGAGCAGTACTTC. Protein product: CASSQLTSGRDKAYEQYF.

The count of this clone is one. V gene TRBV5-1 combines with J gene TRBJ2-1, with TRBD2 matching 9 bases. The CDR3 consists of 15 residues. V lost 3 bases to trimming and J lost 4 bases; unmatched junction nucleotides: 5. Germline CDR1 SGHRS, CDR2 YFSETQ. The DNA for the CDR3 is TGCGCCAGCAGCTCTTGGACTAGCGAGTACAATGAGCAGTTCTTC. Its translation: CASSSWTSEYNEQFF. Full variable domain (outside the CDR3, taken from reference TRBV5-1 and TRBJ2-1): KAGVTQTPRYLIKTRGQQVTLSCSPISGHRSVSWYQQTPGQGLQFLFEYFSETQRNKGNFPGRFSGRQFSNSRSEMNVSTLELGDSALYLCASSSWTSEYNEQFFGPGTRLTVL.

J is TRBJ1-2 and V is TRBV29-1; TRBD1 matches 8 bases. V gave up 7 bases and J gave up 3 bases; unmatched junction bases: 1. CDR3 length equals 11 residues. Germline V gives CDR1 SQVTM, CDR2 ANQGSEA. Here the CDR3 DNA reads TGCAGCGGGGGACAGGACTATGGCTACACCTTC. It yields the protein CSGGQDYGYTF.

The rearrangement uses TRBV7-2 and TRBJ1-1; D is unclear. The V end lost 5 bases, the J end lost 5 bases, and 18 bases lay between the germline ends. The CDR3 totals 15 residues. Germline lookup yields CDR1 SGHTA and CDR2 FQGNSA. The CDR3 reads CASSASYGRETEAFF. In DNA form, the CDR3 reads TGTGCCAGCAGCGCTTCGTATGGTCGTGAGACTGAAGCTTTCTTT.

The rearrangement links TRBV7-6 to TRBJ1-4; D may be TRBD1 (6 bases). V lost 2 bases, J lost 8 bases, and 15 bases lay in between. Looked up from germline, CDR1 is SGHVS and CDR2 is FNYEAQ. The CDR3 has 15 residues. The CDR3 sequence is CASSLSWGRGEKLFF. The DNA for the CDR3 is TGTGCCAGCAGCTTAAGTTGGGGGCGCGGGGAAAAACTGTTTTTT.